This TCR beta chain emerged from a study of CD4 T cells in relation to SARS-CoV-2 and coronaviruses. About the research overall: TCR beta CDR3s were sequenced after approximately nine-day antigen culture of PBMCs.

Sequencing used immunoSEQ multiplex PCR; TCRdb keeps in-frame clones, though not all of them. The repertoire holds around 35,000 clones, with approximately 82% as singletons. J gave up 8 bases and V 3 bases, and 6 bases lay outside the gene matches. The CDR3 runs to 13 residues. The germline CDR1 and CDR2 sequences are GTSNPN and SVGIG (reference sequence). Concerning this clone: Antigen: not known.

This TCR was recovered from an adult with COVID-19. Sequenced sample: naive CD4+ T cells from PBMCs, cultured in vitro. Subset denoted: naive CD4+ T cells isolated by negative enrichment. The chain is built from TRBV30 and TRBJ1-2, with 10 bases fitting TRBD1. CDR3 protein: CAWSPGTGEGYTF. The CDR3 DNA reads TGTGCCTGGAGCCCCGGGACAGGGGAAGGCTACACCTTC.